Detailed here is one T cell receptor (beta chain). Trimming took 5 bases from V and 4 from J; bases not matched to a gene: 6. Germline CDR1 LNHDA, CDR2 SQIVND (reference sequence). CDR3 length equals 14 residues. This sample stems from a study of shared clonotypes between healthy human individuals. Libraries were prepared by immunoSEQ multiplex PCR; TCRdb keeps only in-frame clonotypes and omits some of them. The sample lists more than 150,000 clones, over 80% occurring once. The receptor's source is a woman aged 25 to 45 in good health. Sequencing was performed on naive CD4+ T cells sorted from blood. The subset denotes: CD45RA+ positively selected. The genes are TRBV19 and TRBJ1-2, with 8 bases matching TRBD1. CDR3: CASSEGQGPYGYTF. The CDR3 DNA is TGTGCCAGTAGTGAAGGACAGGGCCCCTATGGCTACACCTTC.